This T cell receptor (beta chain) is drawn from a study of blood T cell repertoires in COVID-19. Sequencing was performed with immunoSEQ multiplex PCR; in TCRdb, only in-frame clones are kept and a portion is missing. Of a few hundred thousand clones listed, 85% to 90% were seen once; the top ten hold 2.5% to 3.5%. Germline V gene lookup returns CDR1 SQVTM and CDR2 ANQGSEA. This CDR3 contains 13 residues. With 2 bases removed from V and 1 base from J, the gap between germline ends came to 8 bases. Sequenced sample: peripheral blood. The chain joins TRBV29-1 to TRBJ1-1; D remains ambiguous. The TCR was taken from a woman aged 25 to 39 with COVID-19, enrolled during active disease. In DNA form, the CDR3 reads TGCAGCGTTGAAACGACACCGAACACTGAAGCTTTCTTT. It specifies CSVETTPNTEAFF.